The sequence of this T cell receptor beta chain was determined in a study of T cells after yellow fever vaccination. Study-level points and caveats: It was the secondary response that reached its peak faster, day 5 versus 15, but it was weaker. It was a small share of clonotypes that appeared in both CD4 and CD8 compartments. Post-booster samples contained most primary-vaccination clones (about 96% CD4, 70% to 90% CD8).

This CDR3 contains 15 residues. The germline V gene encodes CDR1 GTSNPN and CDR2 SVGIG (reference sequence). Trimming cost V 0 bases and J 0 bases, with 6 bases left between them. As TCR cDNA was made by 5'RACE template switching, a universal primer site and UMIs were added. TCRdb fed the 5' RACE reads into MiXCR, producing one record per CDR3 protein. Of over 120,000 distinct CDR3 sequences detected, under 8% appear once; the ten largest clones hold under 0.7%. This clonotype was recorded many times. Its antigen is not identified. The sequencing here drew on CD4+ T cells sorted from PBMCs, taken 10 days after the yellow fever booster vaccination. The receptor was isolated from a man aged 25 to 40 who received the YFV17D yellow fever vaccine. The chain links TRBV30 to TRBJ2-6; D gene ambiguous. CDR3 bases: TGTGCCTGGAGTGTCCACACCTCTGGGGCCAACGTCCTGACTTTC. Translation gives CAWSVHTSGANVLTF.